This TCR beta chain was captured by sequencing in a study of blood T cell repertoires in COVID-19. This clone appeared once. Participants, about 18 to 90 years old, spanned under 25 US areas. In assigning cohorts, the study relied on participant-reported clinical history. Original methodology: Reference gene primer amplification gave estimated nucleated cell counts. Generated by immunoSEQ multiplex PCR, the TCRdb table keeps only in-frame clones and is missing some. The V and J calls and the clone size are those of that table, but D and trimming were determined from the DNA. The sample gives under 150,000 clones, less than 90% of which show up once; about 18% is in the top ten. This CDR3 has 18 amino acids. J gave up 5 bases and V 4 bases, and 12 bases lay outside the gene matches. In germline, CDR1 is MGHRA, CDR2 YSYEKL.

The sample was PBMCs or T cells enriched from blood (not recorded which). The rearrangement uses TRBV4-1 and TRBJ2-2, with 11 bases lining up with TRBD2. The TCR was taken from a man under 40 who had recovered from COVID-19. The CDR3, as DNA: TGCGCCAGCAGCCCCCTCCTACTAGCGGGGGTAGGGACCGGGGAGCTGTTTTTT. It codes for CASSPLLLAGVGTGELFF.